This T cell receptor (beta chain) was documented in a study of cytomegalovirus exposure and HLA in healthy donors. Germline loops: CDR1 KGHSH, CDR2 LQKENI. V lost 1 base to trimming and J lost 6 bases; unmatched junction nucleotides: 4. This CDR3 comprises 16 residues. Points from the study as a whole: Sequencing likely caused a cluster of highly shared sequence variants. V- and J-gene trimming in TCR beta was tied to a missense DCLRE1C variant by an analysis performed later. A previous analysis found most TCR beta V segments productive roughly 87% or roughly 30% of the time. The CMV antigen specificity of a few CMV-associated chains was confirmed through in vitro analysis.

Use of 60 Vbeta and 13 Jbeta primers characterized the PCR. Libraries were prepared by immunoSEQ multiplex PCR; TCRdb keeps only in-frame clonotypes and omits some of them. This listing includes over 30,000 clones. Comments on this clone: Antigen unknown.

The rearrangement joins TRBV18 to TRBJ2-1; 12 nucleotides match TRBD2. The TCR originated in a woman aged 40-49 years in good health and CMV-seropositive. The sample was PBMCs. CDR3 loop: CASSPQRTSGINEQFF. As DNA, the CDR3 is TGTGCCAGCTCACCACAGAGGACTAGCGGGATCAATGAGCAGTTCTTC.